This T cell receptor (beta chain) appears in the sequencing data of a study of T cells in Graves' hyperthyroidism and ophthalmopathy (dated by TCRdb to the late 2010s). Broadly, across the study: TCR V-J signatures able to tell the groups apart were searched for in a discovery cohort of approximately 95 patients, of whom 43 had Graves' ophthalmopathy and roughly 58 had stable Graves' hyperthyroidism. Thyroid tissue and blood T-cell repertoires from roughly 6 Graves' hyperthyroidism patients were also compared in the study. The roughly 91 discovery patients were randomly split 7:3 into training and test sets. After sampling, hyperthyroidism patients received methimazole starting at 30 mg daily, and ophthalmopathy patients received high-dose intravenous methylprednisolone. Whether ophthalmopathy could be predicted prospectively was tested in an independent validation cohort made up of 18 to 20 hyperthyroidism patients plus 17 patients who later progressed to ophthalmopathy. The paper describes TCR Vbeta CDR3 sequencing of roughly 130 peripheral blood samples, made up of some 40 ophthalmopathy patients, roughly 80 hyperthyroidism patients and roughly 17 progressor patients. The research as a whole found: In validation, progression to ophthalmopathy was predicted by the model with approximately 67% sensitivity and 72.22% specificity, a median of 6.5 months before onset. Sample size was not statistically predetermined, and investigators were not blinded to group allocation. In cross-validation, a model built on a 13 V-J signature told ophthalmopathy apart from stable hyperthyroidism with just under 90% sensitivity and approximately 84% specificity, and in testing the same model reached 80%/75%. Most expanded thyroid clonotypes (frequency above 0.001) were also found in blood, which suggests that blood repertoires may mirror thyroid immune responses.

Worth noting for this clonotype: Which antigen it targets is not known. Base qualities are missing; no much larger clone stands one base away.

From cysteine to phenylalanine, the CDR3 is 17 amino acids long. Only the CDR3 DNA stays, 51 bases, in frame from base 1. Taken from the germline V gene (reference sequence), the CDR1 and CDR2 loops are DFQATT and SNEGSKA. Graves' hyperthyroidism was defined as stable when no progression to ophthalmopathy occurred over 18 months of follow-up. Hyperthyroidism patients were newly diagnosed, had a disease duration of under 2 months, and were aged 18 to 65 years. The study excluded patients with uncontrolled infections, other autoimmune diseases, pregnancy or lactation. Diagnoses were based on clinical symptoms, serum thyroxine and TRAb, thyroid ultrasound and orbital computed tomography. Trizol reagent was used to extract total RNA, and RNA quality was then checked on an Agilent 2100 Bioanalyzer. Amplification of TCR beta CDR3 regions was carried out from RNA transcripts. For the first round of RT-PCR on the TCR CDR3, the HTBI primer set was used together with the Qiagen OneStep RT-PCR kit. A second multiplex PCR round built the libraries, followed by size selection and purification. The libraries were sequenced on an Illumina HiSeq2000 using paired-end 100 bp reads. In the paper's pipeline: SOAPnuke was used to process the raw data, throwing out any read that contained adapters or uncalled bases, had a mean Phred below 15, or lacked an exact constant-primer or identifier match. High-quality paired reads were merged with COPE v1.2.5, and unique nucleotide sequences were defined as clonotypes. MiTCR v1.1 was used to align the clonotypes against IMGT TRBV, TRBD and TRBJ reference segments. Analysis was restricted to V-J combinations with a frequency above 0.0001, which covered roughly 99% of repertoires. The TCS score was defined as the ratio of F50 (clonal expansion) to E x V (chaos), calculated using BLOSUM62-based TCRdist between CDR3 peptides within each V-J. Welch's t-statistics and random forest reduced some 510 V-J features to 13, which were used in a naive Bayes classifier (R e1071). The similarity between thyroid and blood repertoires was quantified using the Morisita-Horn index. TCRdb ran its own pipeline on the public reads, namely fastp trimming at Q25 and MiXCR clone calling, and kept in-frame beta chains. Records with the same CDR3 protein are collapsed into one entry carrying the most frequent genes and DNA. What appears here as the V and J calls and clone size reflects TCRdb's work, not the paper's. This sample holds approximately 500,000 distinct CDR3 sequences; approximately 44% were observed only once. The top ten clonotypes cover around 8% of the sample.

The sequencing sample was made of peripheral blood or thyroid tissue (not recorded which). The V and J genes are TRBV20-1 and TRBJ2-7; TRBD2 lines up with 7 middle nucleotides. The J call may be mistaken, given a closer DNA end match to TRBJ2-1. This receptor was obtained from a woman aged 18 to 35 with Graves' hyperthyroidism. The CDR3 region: CSARGQPSGAPLYEQFF. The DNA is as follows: TGCAGTGCTAGGGGTCAGCCTAGCGGAGCACCCCTCTATGAGCAGTTCTTC.